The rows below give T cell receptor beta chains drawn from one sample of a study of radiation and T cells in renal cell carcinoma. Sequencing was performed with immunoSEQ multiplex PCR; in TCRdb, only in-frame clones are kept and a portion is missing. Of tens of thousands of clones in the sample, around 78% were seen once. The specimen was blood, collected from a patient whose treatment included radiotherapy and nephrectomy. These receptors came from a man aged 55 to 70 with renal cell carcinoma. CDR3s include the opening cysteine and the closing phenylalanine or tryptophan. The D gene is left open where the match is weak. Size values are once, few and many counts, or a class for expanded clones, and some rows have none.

TGCAGCGTTGGTCCGGGGATAACTAATGAAAAACTGTTTTTT	CSVGPGITNEKLFF	NA	NA	TRBJ1-4	TRBV29-1
TGTGCCAGCTCACTTTCGCCCTTGGGGGGCGTAATGAACACTGAAGCTTTCTTT	CASSLSPLGGVMNTEAFF	NA	NA	TRBJ1-1	TRBV18
TGTGCCTGGAGTGTAATGGGACAGGGGGAACCACCTGAAGCTTTCTTT	CAWSVMGQGEPPEAFF	TRBD1	NA	TRBJ1-1	TRBV30
TGTGCCAGTAGTCCGGGACTGCTCAATGAGCAGTTCTTC	CASSPGLLNEQFF	NA	NA	TRBJ2-1	TRBV19
TGTGCCAGCAGCTTAGTTCGACAGGGCCCCCAGAAGAGCAATGAGCAGTTCTTC	CASSLVRQGPQKSNEQFF	TRBD1	NA	TRBJ2-1	TRBV11-2
TGTGCCAGTAGCACAAATAGCCGGGACGCGGCCCCCTACGAGCAGTACTTC	CASSTNSRDAAPYEQYF	NA	NA	TRBJ2-7	TRBV19
TGTGCCAGCAGCGATCTGACTGTCGCCGGAAACACCATATATTTT	CASSDLTVAGNTIYF	NA	NA	TRBJ1-3	TRBV11-2
TGTGCCAGCAGTTCCCGACGGGGGGCCAGCACAGATACGCAGTATTTT	CASSSRRGASTDTQYF	NA	NA	TRBJ2-3	TRBV6-5
TGTGCCAGTAGTATTGCACAGGGGAGTGGAGAGACCCAGTACTTC	CASSIAQGSGETQYF	TRBD1	once	TRBJ2-5	TRBV19
TGCGCCAGCAGCTTGGGCCGGGAGACCCAGTACTTC	CASSLGRETQYF	NA	NA	TRBJ2-5	TRBV5-1
TGTGCCATCAGTGAGTCCAGGGGGGACACTGAAGCTTTCTTT	CAISESRGDTEAFF	TRBD1	NA	TRBJ1-1	TRBV10-3
TGTGCCAGCAGCCCGGGACAGAAGACCCAGTACTTC	CASSPGQKTQYF	TRBD1	NA	TRBJ2-5	TRBV7-2
TGCGCCAGCAGCTTGGATAGCGGGATTTACAATGAGCAGTTCTTC	CASSLDSGIYNEQFF	TRBD2	NA	TRBJ2-1	TRBV5-1
TGTGCCAGCATTAGTCCGACAGGGCCCTATGGCTACACCTTC	CASISPTGPYGYTF	TRBD1	NA	TRBJ1-2	TRBV6-1
TGTGCCTGGAGAACGGACCCAAATTCACCCCTCCACTTT	CAWRTDPNSPLHF	NA	NA	TRBJ1-6	TRBV30
TGTGCCAGCAGCCGGACAGCAACTAATGAAAAACTGTTTTTT	CASSRTATNEKLFF	NA	NA	TRBJ1-4	TRBV9
TGTGCCAGTAGTTTTCAGGGGACTGAAGCTTTCTTT	CASSFQGTEAFF	NA	NA	TRBJ1-1	TRBV19
TGTGCCAGCAGCCTACAGACCAGTTCGGGGGGCTACACCTTC	CASSLQTSSGGYTF	NA	NA	TRBJ1-2	TRBV7-9
TGCAGTGCTATACGGCGGGGCTACACCTTC	CSAIRRGYTF	NA	NA	TRBJ1-2	TRBV20-1
TGTGCCAGCAGCCCAGCGCCGGGGCGCACAGATACGCAGTATTTT	CASSPAPGRTDTQYF	NA	NA	TRBJ2-3	TRBV7-3
TGTGCCAGTAGTTTGAGACAGAGTCTAGCCAAAAACATTCAGTACTTC	CASSLRQSLAKNIQYF	NA	NA	TRBJ2-4	TRBV19
TGTGCCAGCAGCTTGGAATCCGGGCCGCCCTCGGGCCAGTACTTC	CASSLESGPPSGQYF	NA	NA	TRBJ2-5	TRBV5-4
TGTGCCAGCAGCCCATCCGGGTCCTCCTACAATGAGCAGTTCTTC	CASSPSGSSYNEQFF	NA	NA	TRBJ2-1	TRBV11-3
TGTGCCAGCAGCCAAAGACGACTAGCGGGTGGACTTGATACGCAGTATTTT	CASSQRRLAGGLDTQYF	TRBD2	NA	TRBJ2-3	TRBV11-3
TGTGCCAGCAGTGAAGCCGTGGGAGGGAGCTCCTACGAGCAGTACTTC	CASSEAVGGSSYEQYF	TRBD2	NA	TRBJ2-7	TRBV6-1
TGTGCCTGGATTGATGGGGGCATGAACACTGAAGCTTTCTTT	CAWIDGGMNTEAFF	NA	NA	TRBJ1-1	TRBV30
TGTGCCAGCAGCTTAGAGGGGAGGACAGATACGCAGTATTTT	CASSLEGRTDTQYF	NA	few	TRBJ2-3	TRBV7-8
TGTGCCATCAGTGATCGGACAGGGGATGAAAAACTGTTTTTT	CAISDRTGDEKLFF	TRBD1	NA	TRBJ1-4	TRBV10-3
TGTGCCAGCAGCGTCTCCAGCGGTGGGGAGACCCAGTACTTC	CASSVSSGGETQYF	NA	NA	TRBJ2-5	TRBV9
TGTGCCAGCAGTGCCCTCTTTGAGCAGTTCTTC	CASSALFEQFF	NA	NA	TRBJ2-1	TRBV6-1
TGTGCCAGCAGCTTAAGACAGGGGTTTGAAGCTTTCTTT	CASSLRQGFEAFF	TRBD1	once	TRBJ1-1	TRBV11-3
TGTGCCAGCAGTTCAACAGTAAGCACAGATACGCAGTATTTT	CASSSTVSTDTQYF	NA	few	TRBJ2-3	TRBV7-9
TGCAGCGTTGACTCGAGTACCGGGATTGGAGCCTACGAGCAGTACTTC	CSVDSSTGIGAYEQYF	NA	NA	TRBJ2-7	TRBV29-1
TGTGCCAGCAGCAATACAGGGGGCGGTGGCTACACCTTC	CASSNTGGGGYTF	TRBD1	NA	TRBJ1-2	TRBV11-2
TGCGCCAGCACCTTGGAAGATACGCAGTATTTT	CASTLEDTQYF	NA	NA	TRBJ2-3	TRBV5-1
TGTGCCAGCAACTATTTAACCGGGGAGCTGTTTTTT	CASNYLTGELFF	NA	NA	TRBJ2-2	TRBV19
TGTGCCAGCAGCGAGGGGACAGGAGCAGTAGAGACCCAGTACTTC	CASSEGTGAVETQYF	TRBD1	once	TRBJ2-5	TRBV9
TGTGCCAGCAGTCAACGACAGGGGGAGGCCTATGGCTACACCTTC	CASSQRQGEAYGYTF	TRBD1	once	TRBJ1-2	TRBV27
TGTGCCAGCAGCAAAGGGGGCAATGAGCAGTTCTTC	CASSKGGNEQFF	NA	few	TRBJ2-1	TRBV21-1
TGTGCCAGCAGCTGGGACAGGGGAGACTCACCCCTCCACTTT	CASSWDRGDSPLHF	TRBD1	NA	TRBJ1-6	TRBV5-6
TGTGCCAGCAGCTTACTTTCAGGGCTCAACATTCAGTACTTC	CASSLLSGLNIQYF	NA	NA	TRBJ2-4	TRBV7-8
TGCGCCAGCAGTCCTAGCGGAACTAGCACAGATACGCAGTATTTT	CASSPSGTSTDTQYF	TRBD2	NA	TRBJ2-3	TRBV5-1
TGTGCCAGCTCACCACCGTCAGGGGATGAGCAGTTCTTC	CASSPPSGDEQFF	NA	NA	TRBJ2-1	TRBV18
TGTGCCAGTAAGACAGGGAACACTGAAGCTTTCTTT	CASKTGNTEAFF	NA	few	TRBJ1-1	TRBV19
TGTGCCAGTAGCCCCGGGACAGACTCCTACAATGAGCAGTTCTTC	CASSPGTDSYNEQFF	TRBD1	NA	TRBJ2-1	TRBV19
TGTGCCCCTCCCGCGGGGGAGAGCTCCTACAATGAGCAGTTCTTC	CAPPAGESSYNEQFF	TRBD2	once	TRBJ2-1	TRBV7-9
TGTGCCAGCAGCCTAGGGACTAGCGGGGGGCACTCCTACGAGCAGTACTTC	CASSLGTSGGHSYEQYF	TRBD2	NA	TRBJ2-7	TRBV7-2